The 12 T cell receptor beta chains presented below share a single source sample, sequenced in a study of blood T cell repertoires in COVID-19 (dated by TCRdb to the early 2020s). Libraries were constructed by the immunoSEQ multiplex PCR assay. TCRdb retrieved this table from immuneACCESS and kept in-frame rearrangements only. Not all clones are present; in checked studies, unresolved V genes account for under half, and no reason is known for the remainder. This sample holds a few hundred thousand clones; around 84% were observed only once. The ten largest make up roughly 4% of the sample. The sequencing sample was made of PBMCs or T cells enriched from blood (not recorded which). The receptors were sampled from a man younger than 45 with acute COVID-19.

This clone came up many times. The genes are TRBV5-1 and TRBJ1-1; D is unresolved. CDR1 and CDR2 (germline): SGHRS, YFSETQ. The CDR3 runs 14 residues. V lost 4 bases and J lost 2, with 12 bases in between. In DNA, the CDR3 is TGCGCCAGCAGCCGAGAGGGCCTAAACACTGAAGCTTTCTTT. Translating gives CASSREGLNTEAFF.

The gene calls are TRBV18 and TRBJ2-7; TRBD2 is a possible D gene (5 bases). V lost 4 bases, J lost 6 bases, and 10 bases lay in between. The CDR3 is made up of 12 amino acids. Germline V CDR1 and CDR2: KGHSH, LQKENI. CDR3 sequence: CASSQTSSEQYV. CDR3 bases: TGTGCCAGCTCACAAACTAGTTCCGAGCAGTACGTC.

The chain couples TRBV6-5 to TRBJ1-5; TRBD1 might be the D (5 bases). CDR3 length: 14 amino acids. Germline CDR1 is MNHEY and CDR2 is SVGAGI. The germline V and J ends were trimmed by 1 base and 7 bases, with 11 bases remaining between them. CDR3 in amino acids: CASSYFGAGQPQHF. For the CDR3, the DNA is TGTGCCAGCAGTTACTTTGGTGCAGGGCAGCCCCAGCATTTT.

The V gene is TRBV2, the J gene TRBJ1-1; D might be TRBD1 (5 bases). The V gene lost 7 bases and the J gene lost 2 bases, with 11 bases spanning the gap. This CDR3 spans 13 amino acids. Germline assignment: CDR1 SNHLY and CDR2 FYNNEI. CDR3 region: CASTIRENTEAFF. CDR3 nucleotide sequence: TGTGCCAGCACGATCAGGGAAAACACTGAAGCTTTCTTT.

The chain joins TRBV9 to TRBJ2-1; TRBD2 might be the D (6 bases). V was shortened by 0 bases and J by 1 base, with 11 bases between the two germline ends. The CDR3 loop spans 16 amino acids. Looked up from germline, CDR1 is SGDLS and CDR2 is YYNGEE. The CDR3 DNA is TGTGCCAGCAGCGTAGCTGGGGGACTTTCCTACAATGAGCAGTTCTTC. Its translation is CASSVAGGLSYNEQFF.

The chain joins TRBV7-8 to TRBJ2-6; D might be TRBD2 (7 bases). The V end lost 5 bases, the J end lost 2 bases, and 16 bases lay between the germline ends. Germline V gene sequence: CDR1 SGHVS, CDR2 FQNEAQ. The CDR3 runs 17 residues. Here the CDR3 DNA reads TGTGCCAGCAGCCCCGAGGGGGGGCTTCCTGGGGCCAACGTCCTGACTTTC. This encodes CASSPEGGLPGANVLTF.

The chain joins TRBV25-1 to TRBJ1-1, with TRBD1 matching over 7 bases. The CDR3 is 15 residues long. V lost 2 bases, J lost 5 bases, and 8 bases stayed unmatched. Per the germline V gene, CDR1 is MGHDK and CDR2 is SYGVNS. The CDR3 here is CASSELDRDYTEAFF. CDR3 DNA sequence: TGTGCCAGCAGTGAACTCGACAGGGATTATACTGAAGCTTTCTTT.

The chain couples TRBV18 to TRBJ2-7; maybe TRBD2 (6 bases). The V and J ends lost 2 bases and 7 bases respectively, with 18 bases between them. Germline lookup yields CDR1 KGHSH and CDR2 LQKENI. The length of the CDR3 is 15 residues. The CDR3 bases are TGTGCCAGCTCACCAGCGGCTAGCGCTAGGAGGGAGCAGTACGTC. Translated: CASSPAASARREQYV.

This clone was observed once. The chain has TRBV9 and TRBJ1-6; 7 nucleotides agree with TRBD1. Germline lookup yields CDR1 SGDLS and CDR2 YYNGEE. The CDR3 has 15 residues. Trimming at V came to 0 bases and at J to 9 bases, leaving 6 bases not matched to a gene. CDR3 DNA: TGTGCCAGCAGCGTAGCCGGACAGGTACCTTCACCCCTCCACTTT. Translating it yields CASSVAGQVPSPLHF.

This rearrangement joins TRBV28 to TRBJ1-5, with TRBD1 as a possible D gene (6 bases). The germline gives CDR1 MDHEN, CDR2 SYDVKM. The CDR3 sequence is 15 residues long. V lost 7 bases and J lost 4, with 17 bases in between. The CDR3 is CASTLSGGRNQPQHF. CDR3 coding DNA: TGTGCCAGCACCCTAAGCGGGGGGCGGAATCAGCCCCAGCATTTT.

This clone was counted between two and nine times. V usage is TRBV7-2 and J usage is TRBJ1-4; 10 bases align to TRBD1. The junction had 2 bases not matched to a gene; V was cut back by 4 bases and J by 6 bases. The CDR3 runs to 14 residues. The germline CDR1 and CDR2 sequences are SGHTA and FQGNSA. The DNA for the CDR3 is TGTGCCAGCAGCTCCGGGACAGGGGATGAAAAACTGTTTTTT. As protein: CASSSGTGDEKLFF.

This clone is a singleton in its sample. In nucleotides, the CDR3 is TGTGCCAGCAGGCGGGGAGCGGGCACCTACAATGAGCAGTTCTTC. Its protein product is CASRRGAGTYNEQFF. The rearrangement joins TRBV11-2 to TRBJ2-1, with D possibly matching TRBD2 (6 bases). The ends were cut back, 6 bases at V and 2 bases at J, with 14 bases in the middle. CDR3 length equals 15 residues. Germline-derived CDR1 and CDR2 are SGHAT and FQNNGV.